This TCR beta chain derives from a study of cytomegalovirus exposure and HLA in healthy donors (dated by TCRdb to about 2017). General notes on the study: In an earlier analysis of some 610 of the donors, under 300 Gb of sequence data and 95 million to 130 million unique TCR beta sequences from some 170 million T cells were reported. An early release covering roughly 640 HLA-typed donors comprised roughly 300 gigabases of sequencing data and around 80 million unique TCR sequences. The genetic ancestry cluster associated with self-reported Caucasian donors included 81% of the roughly 380 genotyped donors. The study aimed to test whether signatures of past pathogen exposure could be identified by cataloging public T cell receptors. The study profiled the T cell repertoires of more than 500 subjects by immunosequencing and related them to cytomegalovirus serostatus. A separate validation cohort of more than 100 different subjects was used in addition to the 666-subject first cohort. To predict cytomegalovirus infection status, the study brought together high-throughput TCR immunosequencing, statistical association of individual TCRs with disease status, and machine learning. A later analysis re-analyzed previously published TCR beta repertoires from 660 or so donors and added high-resolution HLA genotyping to study TCR occurrence patterns. In the later analysis, no new phenotypic data were used to find candidate immune exposures; instead, reliance was placed on TCR beta sequences and their occurrence across donors. To decide whether each TCR beta V gene segment behaved as functional or pseudogenic, an earlier analysis of 587 of the donors relied on high-throughput TCR beta sequencing. Donor age, sex, ethnicity and CMV serostatus were compiled together with the repertoire data. Genome-wide SNP genotypes for about 65% of the 666 donors were used in a later genetic analysis, which treated that subset as a discovery cohort. All discovery cohort repertoires had been generated using a single sequencing platform. HLA typing included class I and class II loci at four-digit resolution. The number of donors typed differed by locus, with roughly 629-640 for A, B, C, DRB1 and DQB1, roughly 520 for DQA1, about 610 for DPA1, and around 460 for DPB1. Because of strong linkage in the cohort, 4 to 6 DR-DQ haplotypes were treated as single units for association and clustering. On average, roughly 240,000 unique TCR beta nucleotide sequences were sequenced per donor among a few hundred genotyped donors of the cohort, with roughly 18% of those sequences being non-productive.

The cohort was made up of approximately 670 healthy bone marrow donors. At the time of sampling, all cohort members were nominally healthy, though unrecorded immune exposures were likely present. The donor tested CMV seropositive, placing the donor among the approximately 310 seropositive members of the cohort. A peripheral blood sample was collected from each donor, and TCR beta sequencing was performed on peripheral blood mononuclear cells. The Qiagen DNeasy Blood Extraction Kit was used to extract genomic DNA from the blood cell samples. What the study reported, not specific to this receptor: Sequencing depth was assumed to be roughly uniform across donors in the presence/absence analyses, though that assumption may not hold. The earlier analysis of fewer than 750 of the donors excluded some 16 rarely observed V segments, including chromosome 9 orphons, because counts were too low. A cluster of highly shared sequence variants was judged likely to represent a technical artifact of the sequencing pipeline. The classifier was reported to diagnose cytomegalovirus status with high specificity and sensitivity in both the original and validation cohorts. Most TCR sequences were seen in very few donors, while some public TCRs were found in many individuals. The study gave a list of 150 to 200 TCR beta chains associated with cytomegalovirus. In this cohort, only TCR beta chains were sequenced, and detectable features were limited by the absence of alpha or paired-chain data. Because HLA typing was missing for some donors at each locus, association tests included only the typed subset. In a later genetic analysis, fewer N-insertions in productive TCRs were reported among donors in an Asian-associated ancestry cluster than the roughly 640-donor mean. Specific HLA alleles were associated with roughly 16,000 TCR beta sequences at a false discovery rate of 0.05 in a later analysis. Correlated functional status among segregating V segments might be attributable to linkage disequilibrium, but an unknown experimental factor could not be ruled out. A later genetic analysis associated a missense DCLRE1C variant with V-gene and J-gene trimming of TCR beta chains, and an independent cohort replicated the association. In a later analysis, most CMV-associated TCR beta chains were found to appear HLA-restricted, with HLA associations seemingly driven largely by CMV exposure. Assigning TCR associations to individual alleles was difficult when HLA alleles, especially DR and DQ, strongly co-occurred. A later analysis reported that several top co-occurrence clusters appeared linked to parvovirus B19, influenza, CMV and Epstein-Barr virus. It was suggested by the authors that the approach could potentially be generalized to other disease states and immunological phenotypes. A further reported finding was that TCR beta sequences accurately predicted the HLA-A and HLA-B alleles for most subjects in the first cohort. In vitro tests confirmed that a few of the cytomegalovirus-associated TCR beta chains recognize cytomegalovirus antigens. Some IMGT-functional V segments, including TRBV6-2 and TRBV6-3, could not be distinguished by the 87-base-pair reads and were therefore excluded. In an earlier analysis of around 600 of the donors, most TCR beta V segments were observed in productive rearrangements about 87% or about 30% of the time, broadly matching IMGT annotations. A later analysis found that TCR association rates varied across HLA loci, with DRB1 alleles showing the most associated TCRs and HLA-C alleles the fewest. The only immune exposure information available for the cohort was CMV serostatus. Compared with equally common non-associated chains, HLA-associated TCR beta chains in a later analysis were more clonally expanded and had lower generation probabilities.

To prepare the library, the immunoSEQ multiplex PCR assay was applied. For the multiplex PCR, a mixture combining 60 forward primers for TCR Vbeta segments and 13 reverse primers for TCR Jbeta segments was used. The CDR3 region of rearranged TCR beta genes was amplified from genomic DNA by a multiplex PCR assay. The amplified TCR beta libraries were sequenced on the Illumina HiSeq System as 87-base-pair reads. The authors' pipeline ran thus. A later analysis counted tens of millions of unique TCR beta chains across the 666 repertoires, and some 12 million of these chains were shared by at least two donors. A nearest-neighbor algorithm error-corrected the raw reads and collapsed the reads into unique sequences, merging closely related sequences to remove PCR and sequencing errors. To assign V, D and J gene segments, CDR3 sequences were aligned to IMGT reference sequences. For a sequence to be retained, at least a six-nucleotide match to both a V gene segment and a J gene segment was required. A rearrangement was called productive if the CDR3 had no stop codons and remained in frame with V and J, and every other rearrangement was called non-productive. CDR3 was defined according to IMGT convention as the region running from the second conserved V-encoded cysteine to the conserved J-encoded phenylalanine. In an earlier analysis of just under 600 of the donors, sequences lacking an unambiguous match to a single V gene segment were excluded. In an earlier analysis of some 590 of the donors, a V segment was called functional when productive rearrangements were above 56.7%, and segregating when the standard deviation between donors exceeded 5%. To diagnose cytomegalovirus status from the catalog of TCR beta chain sequences, a statistical classification framework was built. In a later analysis, TCR nucleotide sequences were compared against IMGT/GENE-DB human TR gene sequences so that V and J genes could be assigned. The TCRdist pipeline was used in a later analysis to assign CDR3 sequences and most-parsimonious VDJ recombination scenarios. In a later analysis, each TCR beta chain was defined by its CDR3 amino acid sequence together with its V-gene family, and reads without a unique V-gene family were excluded. A later analysis removed 450 to 600 highly shared, low-generation-probability nucleotide sequences to deal with suspected cross-contamination and a sequencing artifact. In a later analysis, a clonal expansion index was calculated for each public chain from normalized within-repertoire ranks of inferred template counts. A later analysis computed generation probabilities with a VDJ recombination model fitted to out-of-frame rearrangements, and checked the results against IGoR. Hypergeometric tests were used in a later analysis to score TCR-TCR, TCR-HLA and TCR-CMV co-occurrence, with a repertoire-size bias correction applied to the TCR pairs. To estimate false discovery rates, a later analysis permuted the HLA or CMV assignments 20 times. A later analysis grouped co-occurring TCRs with DBSCAN, adding TCRdist sequence similarity when clustering within HLA-allele-positive subsets. Repertoires with fewer than 30,000 or more than 120,000 public chains, plus five repertoires with anomalous nucleotide sharing, were excluded from co-occurrence clustering. What TCRdb holds here is the immuneACCESS table cut down to in-frame rearrangements. Part of the clones is not present; checked against another copy, under half of the missing clones reflect an unresolved V gene, and the others are unexplained. The DNA was the basis for D and trimming; V, J and clone size are from that table. Counted in this sample were about 140,000 clones; 70% to 85% of them appeared once. Together, the top ten hold around 7% of the sample.

Including cysteine and phenylalanine, the CDR3 has 17 amino acids. Of all the DNA, just the CDR3 is kept, 51 bases in frame from base 1. The junction shows trimming of 5 bases on V and 0 bases on J, and the gene matches do not reach 9 bases of it. The germline V gene provides CDR1 ENHRY and CDR2 SYGVKD. As to this clone: The antigen it binds to is not known. No qualities accompany the bases; no much larger clone lies one base away.

The receptor's source is a middle-aged man in good health and CMV-seropositive. The chain uses TRBV10-3 and TRBJ2-1; TRBD2 agrees with 8 junctional bases. The sequencing sample was made of PBMCs. For the CDR3, the sequence is CAISSLTGTSSYNEQFF. The DNA sequence is TGTGCCATCAGTTCCTTGACCGGGACTAGCTCCTACAATGAGCAGTTCTTC.